The TCR beta chain under discussion was sequenced for a study of somatic mutations in cytotoxic T cells in rheumatoid arthritis. Sequencing used immunoSEQ multiplex PCR; TCRdb keeps in-frame clones, though not all of them. The data hold approximately 18,000 clones, with 60% to 85% observed a single time. There are 12 residues in the CDR3. Trimming stripped 6 bases from V and 8 bases from J, with 10 bases between. CDR1 is SEHNR, CDR2 FQNEAQ, per germline (reference sequence). This TCR was sampled from an adult with rheumatoid arthritis. The V gene is TRBV7-9, the J gene TRBJ2-2; no clear D. The sample taken for sequencing was CD8+ T cells sorted from blood. CDR3 in amino acids: CASSSSLGELFF. The DNA for the CDR3 is TGTGCCAGCAGTTCCTCATTGGGGGAGCTGTTTTTT.